Below are 28 T cell receptor beta chains sequenced from a single sample in a study of T cells in Graves' hyperthyroidism and ophthalmopathy. There were TCR beta CDR3 regions amplified from RNA transcripts. The primer set for the first-round RT-PCR of the TCR CDR3 was HTBI. From the multiplex PCR reads, TCRdb called clonotypes with MiXCR, one entry per CDR3 protein. Of hundreds of thousands of distinct CDR3 sequences detected, approximately 42% appear once; the ten largest clones hold about 7.7%. The sequenced material came from peripheral blood or thyroid tissue (not recorded which). The receptors stem from an adult man with Graves' disease, either hyperthyroidism or ophthalmopathy (not recorded which).

This rearrangement joins TRBV7-9 to TRBJ1-1, with 10 bases lining up with TRBD1. Germline V CDR1 and CDR2: SEHNR, FQNEAQ (reference sequence). The V and J ends lost 8 bases and 13 bases, in that order; junction bases with no gene match: 1. The CDR3 loop spans 9 amino acids. In nucleotides, the CDR3 is TGTGCCAGCCGGGACAGGGGTTTCTTT. It yields the protein CASRDRGFF.

In this sample, this clonotype turned up a few times. This sequence joins TRBV5-1 and TRBJ1-1, with a possible D match to TRBD1 (6 bases). Looked up from germline, CDR1 is SGHRS and CDR2 is YFSETQ. Trimming left V 3 bases short and J 1 base short, with 13 bases between. This CDR3 region has 15 residues. CDR3 DNA: TGCGCCAGCAGCTCCGCGGGACAAAGGAACACTGAAGCTTTCTTT. Its protein is CASSSAGQRNTEAFF.

The table lists this clonotype with a count of one. The V gene is TRBV12-3 or TRBV12-4, the J gene TRBJ1-2, with TRBD1 matching over 8 bases. Trimming removed 3 bases from V and 0 bases from J; junction bases left unmatched: 9. This CDR3 has 17 amino acids. In DNA, the CDR3 is TGTGCCAGCAGTTTGTTGAACCAGGGGGCCTCTAACTATGGCTACACCTTC. Translated: CASSLLNQGASNYGYTF.

The chain has TRBV7-3 and TRBJ2-7; no clear D gene. V gave up 6 bases and J gave up 4 bases, with 16 bases separating them. This CDR3 is 14 amino acids long. Looked up from germline, CDR1 is SGHTA and CDR2 is FQGTGA. The CDR3 sequence: CASSPRATSYEQYF. The DNA of the CDR3 is TGTGCCAGCAGTCCCCGGGCCACCTCTTACGAGCAGTACTTC.

This clonotype occurred many times. CDR3 sequence (DNA): TGTGCCAGCAGCTCGACAGGAGGTGGAAACACCATATATTTT. Translation gives CASSSTGGGNTIYF. The gene calls are TRBV7-6 and TRBJ1-3, with D possibly matching TRBD1 (6 bases). The V and J ends lost 4 bases and 3 bases respectively, with 10 bases between them. The germline gives CDR1 SGHVS, CDR2 FNYEAQ. This CDR3 is built from 14 residues.

This clonotype was counted between two and nine times. CDR3 protein: CASSLSASNYEQYF. The CDR3 nucleotides read TGCGCCAGCAGCTTGTCGGCTAGCAACTACGAGCAGTACTTC. The rearrangement joins TRBV5-1 to TRBJ2-7; possibly TRBD2 for D (5 bases). V lost 1 base, J lost 3 bases, and 11 bases lay in between. The CDR3 loop spans 14 amino acids. Germline CDR1 reads SGHRS; CDR2 reads YFSETQ.

This clonotype was observed a handful of times. V gene TRBV29-1 combines with J gene TRBJ1-2; 7 bases are a match to TRBD1. The CDR3 totals 14 residues. V lost 4 bases to trimming and J lost 2 bases; unmatched junction nucleotides: 7. In germline, CDR1 is SQVTM, CDR2 ANQGSEA. This chain's CDR3 is CSVVIQGTNYGYTF. For the CDR3, the DNA is TGCAGCGTTGTTATACAGGGGACCAACTATGGCTACACCTTC.

V and J are TRBV14 and TRBJ2-7, with D unclear. The length of the CDR3 is 13 residues. In germline, CDR1 is SGHDN, CDR2 FVKESK. The V end lost 6 bases, the J end lost 1 base, and 10 bases lay between the germline ends. In nucleotides, the CDR3 is TGTGCCAGCAGTAGACACCAATCCTACGAGCAGTACTTC. This sequence encodes CASSRHQSYEQYF.

This clonotype was counted a single time. The CDR3 sequence: CATSRDTGEAFF. DNA for the CDR3: TGTGCCACCAGCAGGGACACAGGAGAAGCTTTCTTT. The chain joins TRBV15 to TRBJ1-1; D might be TRBD1 (5 bases). This CDR3 has 12 residues. Germline lookup yields CDR1 LNHNV and CDR2 YYDKDF (reference sequence). V lost 3 bases and J lost 8, with 10 bases in between.

Of note for this clonotype: A much larger clone differs from this one at a single base, so this may be a read error. This chain uses TRBV29-1 with TRBJ1-2; the match to TRBD1 covers 7 bases. Germline CDR1 SQVTM, CDR2 ANQGSEA. The CDR3 consists of 13 residues. The CDR3 nucleotides read TGCAGCGTACGGGACAGTCGTAACTATGCCTACACCTTC. As protein: CSVRDSRNYAYTF.

This clonotype was observed a single time. This sequence joins TRBV7-2 and TRBJ1-2; D ambiguous. Germline-derived CDR1 and CDR2 are SGHTA and FQGNSA. There are 13 residues in the CDR3. Trimming removed 2 bases from V and 7 bases from J, with 11 bases in between. CDR3 amino acids: CASSLNSGTGYTF. The CDR3 DNA reads as TGTGCCAGCAGCTTAAATTCGGGCACTGGCTACACCTTC.

This clonotype has only a few counts. V is TRBV6-6 and J is TRBJ1-2; the D gene is possibly TRBD1 (5 bases). With 3 bases removed from V and 4 bases from J, the gap between germline ends came to 12 bases. The CDR3 length is 14 residues. Per the germline V gene, CDR1 is MNHNY and CDR2 is SVGAGI (reference sequence). Written as DNA, the CDR3 is TGTGCCAGCAGTTATATGGGAGGGACCTATGGCTACACCTTC. Its translation: CASSYMGGTYGYTF.

The rearrangement links TRBV29-1 to TRBJ1-3; 10 bases are a match to TRBD1. This CDR3 contains 14 residues. J gave up 8 bases and V 4 bases, and 8 bases lay outside the gene matches. Germline CDR1 SQVTM, CDR2 ANQGSEA. This CDR3 is CSVVLGQGEDTIYF. For the CDR3, the DNA is TGCAGCGTTGTTCTCGGACAGGGGGAAGACACCATATATTTT.

This clonotype occurred many times. V gene TRBV5-1 combines with J gene TRBJ2-7, with 10 bases aligning to TRBD1. Trimming took 4 bases from V and 3 from J; bases not matched to a gene: 7. The CDR3 length is 15 residues. Germline V gene lookup returns CDR1 SGHRS and CDR2 YFSETQ. The CDR3 is CASSGGTGEFYEQYF. The CDR3 coding sequence is TGCGCCAGCAGCGGCGGGACAGGGGAATTCTACGAGCAGTACTTC.

The table lists this clonotype with a few counts. The chain has TRBV2 and TRBJ1-5, with a weak D call TRBD1 (5 bases). The V end lost 6 bases, the J end lost 4 bases, and 16 bases lay between the germline ends. Germline V CDR1 and CDR2: SNHLY, FYNNEI. This CDR3 has 15 amino acids. The chain's CDR3 is CASRGMDRGNQPQHF. Here the CDR3 DNA reads TGTGCCAGCAGGGGGATGGACCGGGGGAATCAGCCCCAGCATTTT.

With regard to this clonotype: The junction departs from the called germline gene at one end, perhaps through a read error. CDR3 sequence (DNA): TGTGCCATCAGTGAACTCCCCCGGGACGCCCGAAACACCATATATTTT. The encoded protein is CAISELPRDARNTIYF. The V gene is TRBV6-1, the J gene TRBJ1-3; weak D call: TRBD1 (5 bases). Germline loops: CDR1 MNHNS, CDR2 SASEGT. The CDR3 spans 16 residues.

This chain connects TRBV2 to TRBJ1-6; weak D call: TRBD1 (6 bases). Trimming left V 0 bases short and J 15 bases short, with 18 bases between. The CDR3 sequence is 15 residues long. CDR1 is SNHLY, CDR2 FYNNEI, per germline. The chain's CDR3 is CASSEAASGGRRLHF. CDR3 nucleotides: TGTGCCAGCAGTGAAGCGGCTAGCGGGGGCCGCCGCCTCCACTTT.

In its sample, this clonotype was seen many times. This chain links TRBV19 with TRBJ1-1; TRBD1 might be the D (5 bases). V lost 7 bases, J lost 0 bases, and 12 bases lay in between. CDR3 size: 14 residues. Germline assignment: CDR1 LNHDA and CDR2 SQIVND (reference sequence). The CDR3 nucleotides are TGTGCCAGTACCAAAGGGGTCATGAACACTGAAGCTTTCTTT. It encodes CASTKGVMNTEAFF.

The chain is built from TRBV10-2 and TRBJ1-2, with a weak D call TRBD1 (6 bases). Germline values: CDR1 WSHSY, CDR2 SAAADI. The V and J ends lost 2 bases and 5 bases respectively, with 9 bases between them. The CDR3 runs 13 residues. CDR3 nucleotide sequence: TGCGCCAGCAGTGAGAACAGGGAGTATGGCTACACCTTC. Its protein is CASSENREYGYTF.

V gene TRBV29-1 combines with J gene TRBJ1-5; D not certain. Germline loops: CDR1 SQVTM, CDR2 ANQGSEA. The CDR3 is 13 residues long. V dropped 8 bases and J dropped 2 bases, with 13 bases sitting between them. The CDR3 sequence: CSSRGGGNQPQHF. In DNA form, the CDR3 reads TGCAGCAGTCGGGGTGGGGGCAATCAGCCCCAGCATTTT.

Details on this clonotype: With a much larger clone just one base away, this may be a read error. This chain uses TRBV7-9 with TRBJ1-4; TRBD1 might be the D (5 bases). Germline-derived CDR1 and CDR2 are SEHNR and FQNEAQ (reference sequence). The CDR3 consists of 14 residues. The CDR3 sequence: CASSLSQGSEKLLF. CDR3 DNA: TGTGCCAGCAGCTTATCGCAGGGATCTGAAAAACTGCTTTTT.

J is TRBJ1-3 and V is TRBV6-6; a possible D gene is TRBD1 (5 bases). V was pared by 2 bases and J by 7 bases, with 12 bases between. CDR1 is MNHNY, CDR2 SVGAGI, per germline (reference sequence). This CDR3 contains 14 residues. In DNA, the CDR3 is TGTGCCAGCAGTTACGAGAGGGAGGGGAACACCATATATTTT. It specifies CASSYEREGNTIYF.

J is TRBJ2-3 and V is TRBV2, with 8 positions matching TRBD2. J was trimmed by 2 bases and V by 5 bases; bases with no gene match: 3. The germline CDR1 and CDR2 sequences are SNHLY and FYNNEI. The CDR3 runs 14 residues. The CDR3 sequence is CASSRLAITDTQYF. The DNA for the CDR3 is TGTGCCAGCAGTCGACTAGCGATCACAGATACGCAGTATTTT.

On this clonotype itself: At one of its ends the junction is not consistent with the germline gene, which may arise from a read error. The rearrangement uses TRBV9 and TRBJ1-6; D unclear. The CDR3 extends over 17 amino acids. Germline CDR1 is SGDLS and CDR2 is YYNGEE. CDR3 DNA: TGCGCCAGCAGCGCCTGGGGAGATAGCTCCTATAATTCACCCCTCCACTTT. Its protein is CASSAWGDSSYNSPLHF. The complete variable domain, with remaining parts taken from reference TRBV9 and TRBJ1-6, reads DSGVTQTPKHLITATGQRVTLRCSPRSGDLSVYWYQQSLDQGLQFLIQYYNGEERAKGNILERFSAQQFPDLHSELNLSSLELGDSALYFCASSAWGDSSYNSPLHFGNGTRLTVT.

As for this clonotype: Being one base from a much bigger clone, this may be a read error. This chain connects TRBV29-1 to TRBJ1-3; D remains ambiguous. CDR1 and CDR2 (germline): SQVTM, ANQGSEA. The V and J ends lost 7 bases and 0 bases respectively, with 10 bases between them. The CDR3 extends over 13 amino acids. This CDR3 is CSADWSSGNTIYF. Here the CDR3 DNA reads TGCAGCGCCGACTGGAGCTCTGGAAACACCATATATTTT.

This clonotype was seen repeatedly, ten times or more. The CDR3 DNA reads TGCAGCGTTGCCAAGTCGACAGGGTCTGGCTACACCTTC. Protein: CSVAKSTGSGYTF. The chain recombines TRBV29-1 with TRBJ1-2; TRBD1 aligns across 7 bases. The CDR3 covers 13 residues. Germline lookup yields CDR1 SQVTM and CDR2 ANQGSEA. After removal of 4 bases from V and 7 bases from J, the junction contained 9 bases not matched to a gene.

With respect to this clonotype: This may come from a read error, since a much larger clone is one base off. The chain carries TRBV29-1 and TRBJ2-5, with 8 bases fitting TRBD1. This CDR3 has 13 residues. The germline gives CDR1 SQVTM, CDR2 ANQGSEA. Unmatched junction bases numbered 5, after V lost 4 bases and J lost 4 bases. CDR3 region: CSVGAGQGETQYF. In DNA, the CDR3 is TGCAGCGTTGGCGCCGGACAGGGAGAGACCCAGTACTTC.

This chain joins TRBV14 and TRBJ2-5; D gene unclear. The CDR3 is 14 residues long. Germline values: CDR1 SGHDN, CDR2 FVKESK. With 3 bases removed from V and 5 bases from J, the gap between germline ends came to 13 bases. This CDR3 reads CASSQENKEETQYF. CDR3 DNA sequence: TGTGCCAGCAGCCAGGAGAACAAGGAGGAGACCCAGTACTTC.